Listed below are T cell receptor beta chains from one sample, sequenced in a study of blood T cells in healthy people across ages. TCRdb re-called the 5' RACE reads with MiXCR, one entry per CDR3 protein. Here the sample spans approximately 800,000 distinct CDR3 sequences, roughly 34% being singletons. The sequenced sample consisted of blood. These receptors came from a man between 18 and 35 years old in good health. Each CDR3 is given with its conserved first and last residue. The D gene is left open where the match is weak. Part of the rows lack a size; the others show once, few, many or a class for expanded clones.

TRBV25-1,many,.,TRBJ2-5,CASSEDGEETQYF,TGTGCCAGCAGTGAAGACGGGGAAGAGACCCAGTACTTC
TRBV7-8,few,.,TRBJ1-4,CASSRTEKLFF,TGTGCCAGCAGTCGGACAGAAAAACTGTTTTTT
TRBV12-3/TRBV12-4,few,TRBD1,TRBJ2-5,CASSLRRTGGPIGETQYF,TGTGCCAGCAGCCTACGGAGGACAGGGGGCCCTATAGGGGAGACCCAGTACTTC
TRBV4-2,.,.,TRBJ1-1,CASSQEAVGTGPRAFF,TGTGCCAGCAGCCAAGAGGCCGTGGGAACAGGGCCCCGAGCTTTCTTT
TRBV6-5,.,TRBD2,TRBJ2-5,CASSPLAGGSHEQYF,TGTGCCAGCAGTCCTCTAGCGGGGGGCAGTCATGAGCAGTACTTC
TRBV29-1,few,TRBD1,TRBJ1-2,CSVVSGGTYGYTF,TGCAGCGTTGTATCAGGGGGAACCTATGGCTACACCTTC
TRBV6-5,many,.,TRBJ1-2,CASGAGGRSNYGYTF,TGTGCCAGCGGGGCGGGGGGCAGAAGTAACTATGGCTACACCTTC
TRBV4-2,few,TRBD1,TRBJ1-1,CASSQEDRGSTEAFF,TGTGCCAGCAGCCAAGAGGACAGGGGTTCCACTGAAGCTTTCTTT
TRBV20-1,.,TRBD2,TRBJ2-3,CSARGLASDTQYF,TGCAGTGCTAGAGGACTAGCATCTGATACACAGTATTTT
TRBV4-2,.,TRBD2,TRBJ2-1,CASSQGPSGGSRHEQFF,TGTGCCAGCAGCCAAGGGCCTAGCGGGGGGTCCCGTCATGAGCAGTTCTTC
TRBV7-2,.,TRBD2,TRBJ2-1,CASSYDSAGGNEQFF,TGTGCCAGCAGCTATGACTCCGCGGGGGGCAATGAGCAGTTCTTC
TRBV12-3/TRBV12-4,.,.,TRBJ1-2,CASSLPPAGTLYGYTF,TGTGCCAGCAGTTTACCCCCCGCGGGGACCCTCTATGGCTACACCTTC
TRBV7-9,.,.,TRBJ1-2,CASSSRTVSYTF,TGTGCCAGCAGCTCCAGGACAGTCAGCTACACCTTC
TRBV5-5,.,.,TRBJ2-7,CASSWSQSFYEQYF,TGTGCCAGCAGCTGGAGTCAGTCCTTCTACGAGCAGTACTTC
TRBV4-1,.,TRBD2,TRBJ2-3,CASSQESSGGATDTQYF,TGCGCCAGCAGCCAAGAGTCGAGCGGGGGGGCCACAGATACGCAGTATTTT
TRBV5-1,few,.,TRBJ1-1,CASSLEGSMNTEAFF,TGCGCCAGCAGCTTGGAAGGGTCCATGAACACTGAAGCTTTCTTT
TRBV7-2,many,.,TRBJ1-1,CASSPDMNTEAFF,TGTGCCAGCAGCCCCGATATGAACACTGAAGCTTTCTTT
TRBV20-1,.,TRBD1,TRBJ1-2,CGAPFNIPGQASPYGYTF,TGCGGTGCTCCGTTTAATATACCGGGACAGGCCTCTCCCTATGGCTACACCTTC
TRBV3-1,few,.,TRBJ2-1,CASSQEVLPIYNEQFF,TGTGCCAGCAGCCAGGAAGTACTACCAATCTACAATGAGCAGTTCTTC
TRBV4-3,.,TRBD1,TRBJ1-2,CASSQDQGRTGEGYTF,TGCGCCAGCAGCCAAGATCAAGGAAGGACAGGGGAAGGCTACACCTTC
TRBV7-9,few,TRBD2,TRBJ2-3,CASSQATGLAGGTDTQYF,TGTGCCAGCAGCCAGGCGACAGGACTAGCGGGGGGCACAGATACGCAGTATTTT
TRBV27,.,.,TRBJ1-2,CASSLGNSGAGYTF,TGTGCCAGCAGTTTAGGAAACTCAGGTGCCGGCTACACCTTC
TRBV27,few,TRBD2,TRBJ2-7,CASSLTSGVYNEQYF,TGTGCCAGCAGTCTGACTAGCGGGGTCTACAATGAGCAGTACTTC
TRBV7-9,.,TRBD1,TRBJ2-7,CASSAQNRGPYEQYF,TGTGCCAGCAGCGCGCAGAACAGGGGGCCCTACGAGCAGTACTTC
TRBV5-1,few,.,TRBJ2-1,CASSLEPAYNEQFF,TGCGCCAGCAGCTTGGAGCCAGCTTACAATGAGCAGTTCTTC
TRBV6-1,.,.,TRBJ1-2,CASSEEIGIYGYTF,TGTGCCAGCAGTGAAGAGATAGGCATCTATGGCTACACCTTC
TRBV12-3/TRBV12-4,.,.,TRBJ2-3,CASSLAGVKGDTEYF,TGTGCCAGCAGTTTAGCGGGGGTCAAAGGAGATACGGAGTATTTT
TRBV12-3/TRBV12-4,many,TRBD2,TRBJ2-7,CASSLGLAESYEQYF,TGTGCCAGCAGTTTGGGACTAGCGGAGAGCTACGAGCAGTACTTC
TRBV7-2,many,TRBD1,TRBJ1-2,CASSRDPGQRYGYTF,TGTGCCAGCAGCCGTGATCCGGGACAGCGGTATGGCTACACCTTC
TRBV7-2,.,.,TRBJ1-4,CASSLAPGGFLWEKLFF,TGTGCCAGCAGCTTAGCCCCCGGGGGGTTTCTTTGGGAAAAACTGTTTTTT
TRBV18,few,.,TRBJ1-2,CASSPSANYGYTF,TGTGCCAGCTCACCCTCGGCTAACTATGGCTACACCTTC
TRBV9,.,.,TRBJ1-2,CASSVGGTRGYTF,TGTGCCAGCAGCGTAGGAGGTACTCGAGGCTACACCTTC
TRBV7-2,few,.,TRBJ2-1,CASSSQLLPFF,TGTGCCAGCAGCTCCCAGCTTTTGCCGTTCTTC
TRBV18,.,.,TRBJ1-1,CASSPPGGSTEAFF,TGTGCCAGCTCACCACCCGGAGGGTCCACTGAAGCTTTCTTT
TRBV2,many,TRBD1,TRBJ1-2,CASSLDRGSGYGYTF,TGTGCCAGCAGCCTAGACAGGGGTTCAGGCTATGGCTACACCTTC
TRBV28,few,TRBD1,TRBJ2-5,CASSLLGQEQETQYF,TGTGCCAGCAGTTTATTGGGACAGGAACAAGAGACCCAGTACTTC
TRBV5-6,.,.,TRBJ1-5,CASSFGGLQPQHF,TGTGCCAGCAGCTTTGGGGGGTTGCAGCCCCAGCATTTT
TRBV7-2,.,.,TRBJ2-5,CACGRRIQETQYF,TGTGCCTGCGGACGACGGATCCAAGAGACCCAGTACTTC
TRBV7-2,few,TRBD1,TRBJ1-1,CASSLAFGTGEVNTEAFF,TGTGCCAGCAGCTTAGCGTTCGGAACAGGGGAGGTGAACACTGAAGCTTTCTTT
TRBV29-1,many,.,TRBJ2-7,CSVGEIYEQYF,TGCAGCGTTGGGGAAATCTACGAGCAGTACTTC
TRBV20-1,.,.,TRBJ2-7,CSARDFGGRNNEQYF,TGCAGTGCTAGAGATTTTGGCGGGCGTAACAATGAGCAGTACTTC
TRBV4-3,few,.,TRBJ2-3,CASSQERTRGGLDTQYF,TGCGCTAGCAGCCAAGAGAGGACTAGGGGGGGGTTGGATACGCAGTATTTT
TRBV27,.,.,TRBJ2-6,CASAEGDPSGANVLTF,TGTGCCAGCGCCGAGGGGGATCCCTCTGGGGCCAACGTCCTGACTTTC
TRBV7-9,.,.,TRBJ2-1,CASSSYRDSFDEQFF,TGTGCCAGCAGCTCATACCGGGACTCCTTCGATGAGCAGTTCTTC
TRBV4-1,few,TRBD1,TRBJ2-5,CASSQAGGNEQYF,TGCGCCAGCAGCCAAGCAGGGGGCAATGAGCAGTACTTC